This TCR beta chain originates from a study of T cells in Graves' hyperthyroidism and ophthalmopathy. RNA transcripts served as the template for amplifying TCR beta CDR3 regions. Initially, a first-round RT-PCR of the TCR CDR3 employed the HTBI primer set. TCRdb fed the multiplex PCR reads into MiXCR, producing one record per CDR3 protein. The table shows 650,000 to 800,000 distinct CDR3 sequences, with roughly 46% occurring only once. Diagnostic assessment was based on clinical symptoms, serum thyroxine and TRAb, thyroid ultrasound and orbital computed tomography. About this clonotype itself: Its matching antigen is unknown.

Overall study results and limits: Ophthalmopathy was distinguished from stable hyperthyroidism by 13 V-J signatures.

Sequencing input: peripheral blood or thyroid tissue (not recorded which). The clonotype was recovered from an adult man with Graves' disease, either hyperthyroidism or ophthalmopathy (not recorded which).

The CDR3 sequence: CASSYPDRVGYTF. For the CDR3, the DNA is TGTGCCAGCAGTTACCCTGACAGGGTTGGCTACACCTTC. The chain carries TRBV6-5 and TRBJ1-2, with 7 bases lining up with TRBD1. V gave up 2 bases and J gave up 7 bases; unmatched junction bases: 4. The CDR3 covers 13 residues. The germline CDR1 and CDR2 sequences are MNHEY and SVGAGI.